This T cell receptor (beta chain) was observed in a study of human T cells and chemical hapten exposure. Study information: Across its roughly 22 weeks, the study gave patients weekly diphenylcyclopropenone doses to the scalp. Study-wide results and caveats: Expanded TCRs showed more large CDR3 clusters than pre-sensitization or healthy control sets.

Time point indicated: pre-sensitization, week 0. Treatment: therapeutic diphenylcyclopropenone sensitization with weekly scalp DPC. TCRdb reanalysed the RACE reads using MiXCR and keeps one entry per CDR3 protein. The repertoire holds approximately 370,000 distinct CDR3 sequences, with about 5% as singletons. CDR3 length equals 17 residues. V was trimmed by 0 bases and J by 7 bases, leaving 19 bases between them. The germline V gene encodes CDR1 LGHNA and CDR2 YNFKEQ. This clonotype was detected ten times or more. What it binds is not known. Sequenced material: whole blood, taken in connection with sensitization to the hapten diphenylcyclopropenone (DPC). The sequence was obtained from a woman between 18 and 30 years old with alopecia areata. Some clones in this sample may be carry-over from other donors' samples. The rearrangement joins TRBV4-2 to TRBJ2-1; D might be TRBD1 (6 bases). The chain's CDR3 is CASSQEMAGLGGNEQFF. The CDR3 nucleotides are TGTGCCAGCAGCCAAGAAATGGCGGGCCTAGGGGGAAATGAGCAGTTCTTC.